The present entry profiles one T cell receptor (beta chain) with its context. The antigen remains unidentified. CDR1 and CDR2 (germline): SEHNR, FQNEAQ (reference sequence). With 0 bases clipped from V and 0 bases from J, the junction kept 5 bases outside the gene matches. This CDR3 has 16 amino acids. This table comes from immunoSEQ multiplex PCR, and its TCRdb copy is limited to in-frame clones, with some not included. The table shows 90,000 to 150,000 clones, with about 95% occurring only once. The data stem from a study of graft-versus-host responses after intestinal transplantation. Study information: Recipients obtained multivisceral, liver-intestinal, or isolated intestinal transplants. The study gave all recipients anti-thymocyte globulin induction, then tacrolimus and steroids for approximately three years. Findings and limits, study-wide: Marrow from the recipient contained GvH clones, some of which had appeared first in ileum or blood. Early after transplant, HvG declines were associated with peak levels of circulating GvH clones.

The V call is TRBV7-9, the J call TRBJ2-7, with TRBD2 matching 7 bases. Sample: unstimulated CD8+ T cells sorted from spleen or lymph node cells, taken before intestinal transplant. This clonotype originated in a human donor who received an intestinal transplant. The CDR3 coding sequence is TGTGCCAGCAGCTTAGCGCTGAGCGGGACCTCCTACGAGCAGTACTTC. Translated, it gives CASSLALSGTSYEQYF.